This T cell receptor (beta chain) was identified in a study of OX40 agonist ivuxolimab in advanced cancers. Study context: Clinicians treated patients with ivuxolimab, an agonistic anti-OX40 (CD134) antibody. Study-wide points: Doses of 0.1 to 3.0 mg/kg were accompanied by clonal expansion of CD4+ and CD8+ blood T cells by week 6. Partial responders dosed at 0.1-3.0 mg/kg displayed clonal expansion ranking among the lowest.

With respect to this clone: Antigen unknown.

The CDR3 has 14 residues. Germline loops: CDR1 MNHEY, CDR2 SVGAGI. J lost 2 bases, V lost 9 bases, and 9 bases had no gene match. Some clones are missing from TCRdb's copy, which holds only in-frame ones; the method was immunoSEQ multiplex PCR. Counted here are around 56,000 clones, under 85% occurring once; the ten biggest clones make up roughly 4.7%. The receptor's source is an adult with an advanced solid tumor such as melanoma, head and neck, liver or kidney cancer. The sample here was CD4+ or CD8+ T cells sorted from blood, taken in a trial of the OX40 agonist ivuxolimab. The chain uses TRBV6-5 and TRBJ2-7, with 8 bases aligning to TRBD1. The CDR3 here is CASQGASRAYEQYF. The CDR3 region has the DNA TGTGCCAGTCAGGGGGCAAGTAGGGCCTACGAGCAGTACTTC.